Sequencing of this T cell receptor (beta chain) was carried out in a study of T cell responses to AZD1222 COVID-19 vaccine. Germline CDR1 and CDR2: MNHEY and SVGEGT. The CDR3 has 16 amino acids. Some clones are missing from TCRdb's copy, which holds only in-frame ones; the method was immunoSEQ multiplex PCR. The sample includes roughly 200,000 clones, 90% to 95% seen only once; the top ten take about 3.5%. On this clone: Relative to the germline gene, one junction end is altered; a read error may explain this.

Sequencing used peripheral blood, obtained 28 days after the second AZD1222 dose. The TCR was taken from an adult who received the AZD1222 COVID-19 vaccine. This chain uses TRBV6-2 or TRBV6-3 with TRBJ1-3, with 8 bases that match TRBD1. The DNA for the CDR3 is TGTGCCAGCAGTTACGACAGGGGTCCCCTTGGAACCACCATATATTTT. Protein sequence: CASSYDRGPLGTTIYF.